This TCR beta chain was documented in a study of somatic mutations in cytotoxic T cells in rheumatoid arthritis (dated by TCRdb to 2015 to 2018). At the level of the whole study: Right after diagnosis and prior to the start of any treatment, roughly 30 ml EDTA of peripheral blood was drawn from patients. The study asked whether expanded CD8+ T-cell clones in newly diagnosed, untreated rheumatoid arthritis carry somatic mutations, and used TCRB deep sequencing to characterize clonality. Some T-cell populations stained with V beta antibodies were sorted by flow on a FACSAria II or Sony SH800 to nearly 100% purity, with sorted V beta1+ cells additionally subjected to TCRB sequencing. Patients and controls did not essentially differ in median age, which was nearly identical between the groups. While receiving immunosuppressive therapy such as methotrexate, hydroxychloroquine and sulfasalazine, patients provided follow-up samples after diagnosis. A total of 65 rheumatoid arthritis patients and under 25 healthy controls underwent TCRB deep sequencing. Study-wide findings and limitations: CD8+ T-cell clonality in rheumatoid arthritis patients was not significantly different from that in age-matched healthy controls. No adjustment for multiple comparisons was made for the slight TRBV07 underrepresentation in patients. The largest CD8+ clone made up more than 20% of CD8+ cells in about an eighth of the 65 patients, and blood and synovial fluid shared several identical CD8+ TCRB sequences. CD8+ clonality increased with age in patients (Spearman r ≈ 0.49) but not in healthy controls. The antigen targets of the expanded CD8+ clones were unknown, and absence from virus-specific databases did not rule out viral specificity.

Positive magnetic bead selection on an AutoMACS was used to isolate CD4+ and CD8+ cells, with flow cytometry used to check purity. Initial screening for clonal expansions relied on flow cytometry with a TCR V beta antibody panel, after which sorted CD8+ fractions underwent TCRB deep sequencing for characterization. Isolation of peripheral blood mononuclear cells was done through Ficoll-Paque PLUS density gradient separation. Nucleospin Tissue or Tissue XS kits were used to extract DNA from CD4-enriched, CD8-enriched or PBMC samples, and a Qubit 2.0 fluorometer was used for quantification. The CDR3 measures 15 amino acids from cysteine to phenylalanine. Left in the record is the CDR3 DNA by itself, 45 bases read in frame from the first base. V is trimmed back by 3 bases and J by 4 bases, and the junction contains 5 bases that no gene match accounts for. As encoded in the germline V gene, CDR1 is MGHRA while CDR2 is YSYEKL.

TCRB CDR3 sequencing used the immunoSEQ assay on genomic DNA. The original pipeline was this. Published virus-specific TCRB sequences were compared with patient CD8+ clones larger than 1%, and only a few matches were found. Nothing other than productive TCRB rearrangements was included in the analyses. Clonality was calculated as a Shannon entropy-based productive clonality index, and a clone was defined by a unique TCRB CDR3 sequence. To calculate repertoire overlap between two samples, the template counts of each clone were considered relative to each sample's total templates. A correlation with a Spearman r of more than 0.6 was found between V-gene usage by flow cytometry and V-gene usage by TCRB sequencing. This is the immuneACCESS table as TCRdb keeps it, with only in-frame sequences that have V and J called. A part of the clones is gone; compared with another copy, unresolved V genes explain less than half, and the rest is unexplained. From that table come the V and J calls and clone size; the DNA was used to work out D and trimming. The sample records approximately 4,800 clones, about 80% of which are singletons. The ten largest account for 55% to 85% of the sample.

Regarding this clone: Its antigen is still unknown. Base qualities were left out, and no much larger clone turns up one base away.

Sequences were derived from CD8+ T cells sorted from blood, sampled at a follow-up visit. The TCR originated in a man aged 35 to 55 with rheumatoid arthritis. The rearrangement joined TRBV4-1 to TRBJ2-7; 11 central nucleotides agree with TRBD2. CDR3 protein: CASSHRLAGSYEQYF. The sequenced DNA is TGCGCCAGCAGCCACCGACTAGCGGGGAGTTACGAGCAGTACTTC.